Many counts were recorded for the clone carrying this T cell receptor (beta chain). Profiling of TCR beta VDJ combinations and CDR3 sequences used genomic DNA as template. MiXCR was run by TCRdb on the reads, yielding one entry per CDR3 protein. The sample consists of 150,000 to 180,000 distinct CDR3 sequences, over 50% of them appearing once. This entry belongs to a study of CD8+CD57+ T cells in acquired aplastic anemia. The authors sequenced patients whose flow cytometry had shown CD8+CD57+ cell expansion. A severe acquired aplastic anemia diagnosis applied to all patients. The TCR was taken from a human donor with aplastic anemia. Sequencing was performed on sorted CD4+, CD8+, or CD8+CD57+ T cells (not recorded which) from PBMCs.

Here the CDR3 DNA reads TGTGCCAGCAGCCGGGGCAACGGACTAGCGGTACACAATGAGCAGTTCTTC. Its protein product is CASSRGNGLAVHNEQFF. The chain recombines TRBV4-2 with TRBJ2-1; 10 nucleotides align to TRBD2. The CDR3 extends over 17 amino acids. V dropped 4 bases and J dropped 5; count of bases not matched to a gene: 11. The germline V gene has CDR1 LGHNA and CDR2 YNFKEQ.